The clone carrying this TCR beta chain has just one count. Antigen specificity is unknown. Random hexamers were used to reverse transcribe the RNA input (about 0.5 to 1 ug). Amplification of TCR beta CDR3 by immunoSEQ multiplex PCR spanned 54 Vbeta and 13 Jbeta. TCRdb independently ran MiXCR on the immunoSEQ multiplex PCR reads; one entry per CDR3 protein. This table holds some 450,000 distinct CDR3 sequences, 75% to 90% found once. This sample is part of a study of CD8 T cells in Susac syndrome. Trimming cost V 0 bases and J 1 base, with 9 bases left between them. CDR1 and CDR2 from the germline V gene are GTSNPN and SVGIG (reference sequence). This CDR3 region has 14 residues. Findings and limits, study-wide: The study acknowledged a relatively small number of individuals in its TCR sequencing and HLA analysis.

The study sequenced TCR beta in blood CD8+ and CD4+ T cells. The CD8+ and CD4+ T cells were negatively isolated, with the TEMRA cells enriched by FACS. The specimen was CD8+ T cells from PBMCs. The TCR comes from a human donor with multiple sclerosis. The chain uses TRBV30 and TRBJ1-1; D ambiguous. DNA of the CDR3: TGTGCCTGGAGTGTACTCGGCCAGAACACTGAAGCTTTCTTT. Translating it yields CAWSVLGQNTEAFF.